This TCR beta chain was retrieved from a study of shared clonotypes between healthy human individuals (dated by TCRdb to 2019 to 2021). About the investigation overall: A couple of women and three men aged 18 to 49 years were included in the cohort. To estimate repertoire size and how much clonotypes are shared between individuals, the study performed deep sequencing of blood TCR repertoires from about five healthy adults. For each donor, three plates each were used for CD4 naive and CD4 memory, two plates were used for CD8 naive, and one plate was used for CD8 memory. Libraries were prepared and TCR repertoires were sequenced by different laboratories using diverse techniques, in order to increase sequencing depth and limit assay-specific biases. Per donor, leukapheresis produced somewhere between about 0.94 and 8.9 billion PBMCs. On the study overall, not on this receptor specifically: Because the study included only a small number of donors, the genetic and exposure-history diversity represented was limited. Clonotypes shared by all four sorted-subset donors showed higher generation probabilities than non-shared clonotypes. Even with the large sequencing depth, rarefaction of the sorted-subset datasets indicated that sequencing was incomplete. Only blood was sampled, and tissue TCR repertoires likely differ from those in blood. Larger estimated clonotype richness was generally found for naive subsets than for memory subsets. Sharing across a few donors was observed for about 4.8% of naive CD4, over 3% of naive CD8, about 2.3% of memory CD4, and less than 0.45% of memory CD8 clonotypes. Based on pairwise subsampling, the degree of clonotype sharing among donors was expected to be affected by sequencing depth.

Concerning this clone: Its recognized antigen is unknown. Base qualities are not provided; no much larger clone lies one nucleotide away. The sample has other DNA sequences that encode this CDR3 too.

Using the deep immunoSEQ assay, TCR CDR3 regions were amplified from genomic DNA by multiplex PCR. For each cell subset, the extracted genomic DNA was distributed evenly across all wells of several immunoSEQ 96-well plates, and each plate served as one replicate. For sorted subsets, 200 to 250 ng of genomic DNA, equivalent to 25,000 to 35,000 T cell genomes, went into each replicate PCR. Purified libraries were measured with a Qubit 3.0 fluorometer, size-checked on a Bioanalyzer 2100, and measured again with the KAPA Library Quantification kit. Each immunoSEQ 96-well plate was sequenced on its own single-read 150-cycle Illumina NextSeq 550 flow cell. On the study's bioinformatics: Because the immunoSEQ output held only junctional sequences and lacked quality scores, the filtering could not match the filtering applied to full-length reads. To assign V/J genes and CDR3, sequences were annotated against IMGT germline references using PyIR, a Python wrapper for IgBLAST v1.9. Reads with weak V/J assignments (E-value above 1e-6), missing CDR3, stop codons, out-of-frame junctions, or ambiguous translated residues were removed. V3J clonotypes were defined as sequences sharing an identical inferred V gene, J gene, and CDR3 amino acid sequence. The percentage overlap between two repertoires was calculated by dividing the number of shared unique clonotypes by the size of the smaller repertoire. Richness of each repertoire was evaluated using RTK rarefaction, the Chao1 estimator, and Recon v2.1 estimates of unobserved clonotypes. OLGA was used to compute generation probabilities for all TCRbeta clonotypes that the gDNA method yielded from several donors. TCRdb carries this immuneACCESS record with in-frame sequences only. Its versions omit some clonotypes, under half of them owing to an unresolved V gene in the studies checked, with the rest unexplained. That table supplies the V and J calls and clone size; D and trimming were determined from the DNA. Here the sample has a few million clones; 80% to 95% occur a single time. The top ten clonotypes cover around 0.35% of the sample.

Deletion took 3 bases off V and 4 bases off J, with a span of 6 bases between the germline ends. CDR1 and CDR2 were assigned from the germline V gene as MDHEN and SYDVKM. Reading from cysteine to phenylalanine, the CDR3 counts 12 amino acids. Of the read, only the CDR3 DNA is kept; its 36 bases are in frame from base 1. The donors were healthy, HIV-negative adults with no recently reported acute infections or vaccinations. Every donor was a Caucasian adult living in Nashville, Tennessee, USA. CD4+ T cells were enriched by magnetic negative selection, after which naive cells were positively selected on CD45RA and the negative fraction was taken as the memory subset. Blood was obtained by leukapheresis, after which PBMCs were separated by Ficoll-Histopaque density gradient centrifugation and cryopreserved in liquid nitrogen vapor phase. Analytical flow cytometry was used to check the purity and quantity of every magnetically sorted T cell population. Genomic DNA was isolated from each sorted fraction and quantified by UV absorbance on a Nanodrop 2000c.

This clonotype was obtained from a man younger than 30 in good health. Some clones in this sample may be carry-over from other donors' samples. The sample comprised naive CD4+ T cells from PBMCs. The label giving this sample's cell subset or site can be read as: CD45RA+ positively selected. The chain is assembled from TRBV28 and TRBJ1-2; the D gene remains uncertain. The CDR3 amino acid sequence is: CASSFSGYGYTF. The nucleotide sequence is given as TGTGCCAGCAGTTTCTCCGGCTATGGCTACACCTTC.